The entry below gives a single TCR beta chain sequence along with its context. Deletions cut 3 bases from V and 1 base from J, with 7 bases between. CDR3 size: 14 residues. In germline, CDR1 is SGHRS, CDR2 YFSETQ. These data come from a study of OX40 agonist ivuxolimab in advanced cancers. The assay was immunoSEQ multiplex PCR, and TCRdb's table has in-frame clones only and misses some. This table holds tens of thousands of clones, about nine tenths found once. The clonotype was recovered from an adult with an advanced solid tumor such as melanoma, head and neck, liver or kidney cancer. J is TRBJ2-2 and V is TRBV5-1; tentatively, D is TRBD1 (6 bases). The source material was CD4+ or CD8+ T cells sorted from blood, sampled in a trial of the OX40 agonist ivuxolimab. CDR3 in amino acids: CASSWGQNTGELFF. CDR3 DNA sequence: TGCGCCAGCAGCTGGGGACAGAACACCGGGGAGCTGTTTTTT. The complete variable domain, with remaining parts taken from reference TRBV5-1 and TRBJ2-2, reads KAGVTQTPRYLIKTRGQQVTLSCSPISGHRSVSWYQQTPGQGLQFLFEYFSETQRNKGNFPGRFSGRQFSNSRSEMNVSTLELGDSALYLCASSWGQNTGELFFGEGSRLTVL.